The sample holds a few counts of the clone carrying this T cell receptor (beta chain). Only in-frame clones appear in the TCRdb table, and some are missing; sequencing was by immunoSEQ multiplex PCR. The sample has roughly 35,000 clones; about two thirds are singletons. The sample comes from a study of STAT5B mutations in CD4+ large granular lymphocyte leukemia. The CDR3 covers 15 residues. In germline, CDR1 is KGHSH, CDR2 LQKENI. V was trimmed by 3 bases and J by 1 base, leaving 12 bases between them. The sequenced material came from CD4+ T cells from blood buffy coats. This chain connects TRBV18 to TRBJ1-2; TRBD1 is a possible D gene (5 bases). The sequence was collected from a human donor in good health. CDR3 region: CASSPPGPSNYGYTF. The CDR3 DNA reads TGTGCCAGCTCACCCCCGGGACCCAGTAACTATGGCTACACCTTC.